The entry below describes one TCR beta chain. The antigen this receptor binds is unknown. Qualities for individual bases were not recorded, and no much larger clone is one base off. Patients with hyperthyroidism were aged 18 to 65 years, had been newly diagnosed, and had a disease duration of less than 2 months. Patients with other autoimmune diseases, uncontrolled infections, pregnancy or lactation were excluded from the study. Clinical symptoms, serum thyroxine, TRAb, thyroid ultrasound and orbital computed tomography formed the basis of the diagnosis. Total RNA was extracted with Trizol reagent and quality-checked on an Agilent 2100 Bioanalyzer. This sample was taken from a study of Graves' ophthalmopathy and Graves' hyperthyroidism (dated by TCRdb to 2016 to 2018). About the full investigation: Stable hyperthyroidism was defined as no progression to ophthalmopathy within 18 months of follow-up. Following sample collection, hyperthyroidism patients were given methimazole at a starting dose of 30 mg daily, and ophthalmopathy patients were given high-dose intravenous methylprednisolone. To explore V-J signatures that distinguish ophthalmopathy from hyperthyroidism, a discovery set of around 100 patients was enrolled, made up of 40 to 45 with ophthalmopathy and some 58 with stable hyperthyroidism. The study used signatures of the TCR beta repertoire to tell Graves' ophthalmopathy apart from Graves' hyperthyroidism and to predict which patients would progress to ophthalmopathy. In total, some 140 blood samples were TCR-sequenced: 40 to 45 ophthalmopathy, over 70 hyperthyroidism and 17 hyperthyroidism-to-ophthalmopathy patients. For independent validation, a separate cohort was made up of around 18 hyperthyroidism patients plus 17 patients who later progressed from hyperthyroidism to ophthalmopathy. T-cell repertoires of thyroid tissue and blood were compared in 5 or 6 hyperthyroidism patients.

The CDR3 sequence holds 14 residues, the cysteine and phenylalanine included. The kept DNA is CDR3 alone, 42 bases in frame from the first base. CDR1 and CDR2 (SNHLY, FYNNEI) derive from the germline V gene. V was cut back by 1 base and J by 7 bases, leaving a gap of 8 bases between them. For repertoire sequencing, the TCR beta CDR3 regions were amplified from RNA transcripts. The first round of RT-PCR was done with HTBI primers and the Qiagen OneStep RT-PCR kit, and was followed by a second round of multiplex PCR, then size selection and purification. Sequencing of the libraries was carried out on an Illumina HiSeq2000 in paired-end mode with 100 bp reads. As for the original processing: SOAPnuke was used for read processing, and reads with adapters, uncalled bases, a mean Phred below 15, or no exact constant-primer or identifier match were discarded. COPE v1.2.5 was used to merge the high-quality paired reads. Each unique nucleotide sequence was treated as a clonotype, and MiTCR v1.1 was used to align the clonotypes to the IMGT TRB V, D and J references. Analysis was restricted to V-J combinations with a frequency above 0.0001, which covered roughly 99% of repertoires. A TCR clonal expansion and chaos score per V-J combination was defined as the ratio of F50 clonal expansion to chaos observed in the TCRdist matrix. Welch's t-statistics and random forest were used to narrow the features down to 10 to 15 V-J combinations, which were then fed into a naive Bayes classifier. The Morisita-Horn index was used to measure how similar the thyroid and blood repertoires were. The public reads were reprocessed in TCRdb via fastp at Q25 and MiXCR, keeping in-frame beta chains. Entries that share a CDR3 protein sequence are merged under the most common genes and DNA. The V and J calls follow TCRdb's processing rather than the paper's. A total of 900,000 to 1,200,000 distinct CDR3 sequences appear in this sample, about two fifths of them only once. More than 9.5% of the sample rests with the top ten.

Study-level results and caveats: In validation, the model predicted ophthalmopathy progression with more than 70% sensitivity and 72.22% specificity; more than ten predicted patients were CT-confirmed with GO in a median of about 7.1 months. The 13-signature model separated ophthalmopathy from stable hyperthyroidism with approximately 90% sensitivity and about 81% specificity in cross-validation, and 80%/75% in the test set. Sample size was not statistically predetermined, and group allocation was not concealed from the investigators. Among expanded thyroid clonotypes with frequency above 0.001, most also showed up in blood, which suggests that blood repertoires may reflect the thyroid immune response.

The sequence is built from TRBV2 and TRBJ1-6; perhaps TRBD1 is the D gene, with 5 bases matching. This receptor was identified in an adult man with Graves' hyperthyroidism. The specimen sequenced was peripheral blood or thyroid tissue (not recorded which). The CDR3 amino acid sequence is: CASSEEGLNSPLHF. The DNA sequence reads TGTGCCAGCAGTGAAGAGGGGTTGAATTCACCCCTCCACTTT.